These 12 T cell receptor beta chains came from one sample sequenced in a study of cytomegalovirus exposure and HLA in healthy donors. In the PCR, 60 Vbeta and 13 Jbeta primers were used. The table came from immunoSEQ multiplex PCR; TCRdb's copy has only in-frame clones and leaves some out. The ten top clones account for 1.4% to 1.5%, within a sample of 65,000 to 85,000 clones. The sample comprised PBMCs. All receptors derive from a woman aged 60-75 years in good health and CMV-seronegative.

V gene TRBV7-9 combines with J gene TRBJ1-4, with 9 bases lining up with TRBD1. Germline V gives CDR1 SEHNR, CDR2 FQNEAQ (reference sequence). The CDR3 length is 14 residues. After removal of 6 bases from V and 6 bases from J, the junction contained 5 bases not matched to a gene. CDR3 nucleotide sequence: TGTGCCAGCAGGCTACAGGGGGCGCATGAAAAACTGTTTTTT. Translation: CASRLQGAHEKLFF.

The CDR3 DNA follows: TGCGCCAGCAGCTCTCGGACAGGTGGCAGCACCATATATTTT. It yields the protein CASSSRTGGSTIYF. The V call is TRBV5-1, the J call TRBJ1-3, with TRBD1 identical over 7 bases. V lost 3 bases, J lost 9 bases, and 9 bases stayed unmatched. Germline loops: CDR1 SGHRS, CDR2 YFSETQ. This CDR3 has 14 residues.

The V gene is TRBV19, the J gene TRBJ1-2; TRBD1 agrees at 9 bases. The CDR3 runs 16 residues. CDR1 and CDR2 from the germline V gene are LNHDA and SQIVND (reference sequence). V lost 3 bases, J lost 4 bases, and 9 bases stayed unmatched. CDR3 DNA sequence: TGTGCCAGTAGTATTATCGGGACAGGGATAGCCTATGGCTACACCTTC. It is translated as CASSIIGTGIAYGYTF.

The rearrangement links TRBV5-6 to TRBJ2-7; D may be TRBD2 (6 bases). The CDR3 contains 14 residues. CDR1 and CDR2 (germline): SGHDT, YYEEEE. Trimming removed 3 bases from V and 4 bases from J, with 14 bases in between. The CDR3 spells CASSSGTHSYEQYF. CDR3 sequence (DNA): TGTGCCAGCAGCTCCGGGACTCATTCTTACGAGCAGTACTTC.

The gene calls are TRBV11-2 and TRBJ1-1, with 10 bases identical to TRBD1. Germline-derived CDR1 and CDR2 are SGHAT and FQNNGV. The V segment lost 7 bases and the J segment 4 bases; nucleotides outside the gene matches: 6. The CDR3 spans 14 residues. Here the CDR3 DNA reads TGTGCCAGCACCCTTCGGACAGGGGGCACTGAAGCTTTCTTT. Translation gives CASTLRTGGTEAFF.

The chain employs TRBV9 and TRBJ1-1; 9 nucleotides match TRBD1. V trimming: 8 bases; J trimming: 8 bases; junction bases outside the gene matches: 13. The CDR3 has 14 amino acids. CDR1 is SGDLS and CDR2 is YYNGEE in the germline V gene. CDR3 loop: CASGTGNAPFEAFF. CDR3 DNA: TGTGCCAGTGGGACAGGGAATGCGCCCTTCGAAGCTTTCTTT.

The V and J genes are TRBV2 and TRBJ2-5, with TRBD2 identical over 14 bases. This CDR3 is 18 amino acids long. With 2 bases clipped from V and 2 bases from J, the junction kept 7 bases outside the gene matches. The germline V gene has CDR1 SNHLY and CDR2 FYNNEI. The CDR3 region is CASSERGLAGVGQETQYF. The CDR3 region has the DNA TGTGCCAGCAGTGAAAGGGGACTAGCGGGAGTAGGTCAAGAGACCCAGTACTTC.

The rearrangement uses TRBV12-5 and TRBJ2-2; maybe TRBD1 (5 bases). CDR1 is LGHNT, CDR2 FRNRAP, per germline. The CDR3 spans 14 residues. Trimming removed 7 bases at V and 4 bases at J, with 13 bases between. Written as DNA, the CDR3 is TGTGCTAGTGCCCAGGACATAATCACCGGGGAGCTGTTTTTT. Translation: CASAQDIITGELFF.

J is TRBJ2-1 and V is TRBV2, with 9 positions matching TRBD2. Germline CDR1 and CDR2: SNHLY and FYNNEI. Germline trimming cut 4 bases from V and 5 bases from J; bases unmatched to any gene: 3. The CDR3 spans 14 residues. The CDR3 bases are TGTGCCAGCAGTGTTAGACTAGCGGACAATGAGCAGTTCTTC. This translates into CASSVRLADNEQFF.

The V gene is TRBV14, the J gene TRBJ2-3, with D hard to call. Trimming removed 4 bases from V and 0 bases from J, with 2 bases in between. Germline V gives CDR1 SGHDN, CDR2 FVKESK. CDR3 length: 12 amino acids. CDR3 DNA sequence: TGTGCCAGCAGCCCTAGCACAGATACGCAGTATTTT. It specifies CASSPSTDTQYF.

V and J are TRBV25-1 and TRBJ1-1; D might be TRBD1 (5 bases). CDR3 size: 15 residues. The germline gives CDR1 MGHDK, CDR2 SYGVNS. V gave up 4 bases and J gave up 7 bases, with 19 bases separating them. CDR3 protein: CASSGGVIGRGEAFF. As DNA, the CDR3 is TGTGCCAGCAGTGGGGGGGTAATCGGCCGCGGTGAAGCTTTCTTT.

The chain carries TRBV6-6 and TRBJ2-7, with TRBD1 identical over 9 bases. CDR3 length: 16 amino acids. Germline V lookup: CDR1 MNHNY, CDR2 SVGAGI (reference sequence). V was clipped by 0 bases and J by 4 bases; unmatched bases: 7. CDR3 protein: CASSYSSIGQGYEQYF. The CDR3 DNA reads TGTGCCAGCAGTTACTCGAGTATCGGACAGGGGTACGAGCAGTACTTC.